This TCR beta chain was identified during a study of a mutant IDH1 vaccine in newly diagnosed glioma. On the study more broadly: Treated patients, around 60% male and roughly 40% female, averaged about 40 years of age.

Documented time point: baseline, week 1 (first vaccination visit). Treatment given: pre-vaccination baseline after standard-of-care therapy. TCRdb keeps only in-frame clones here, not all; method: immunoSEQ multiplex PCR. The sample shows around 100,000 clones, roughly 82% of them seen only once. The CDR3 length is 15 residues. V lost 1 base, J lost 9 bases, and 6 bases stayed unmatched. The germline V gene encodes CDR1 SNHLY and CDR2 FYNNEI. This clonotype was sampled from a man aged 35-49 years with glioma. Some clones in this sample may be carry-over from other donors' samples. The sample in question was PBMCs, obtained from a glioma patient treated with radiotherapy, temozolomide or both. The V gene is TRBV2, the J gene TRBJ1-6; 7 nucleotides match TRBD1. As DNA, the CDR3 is TGTGCCAGCAGTGAAGTGGGGACAGTGTCTTCACCCCTCCACTTT. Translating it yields CASSEVGTVSSPLHF.